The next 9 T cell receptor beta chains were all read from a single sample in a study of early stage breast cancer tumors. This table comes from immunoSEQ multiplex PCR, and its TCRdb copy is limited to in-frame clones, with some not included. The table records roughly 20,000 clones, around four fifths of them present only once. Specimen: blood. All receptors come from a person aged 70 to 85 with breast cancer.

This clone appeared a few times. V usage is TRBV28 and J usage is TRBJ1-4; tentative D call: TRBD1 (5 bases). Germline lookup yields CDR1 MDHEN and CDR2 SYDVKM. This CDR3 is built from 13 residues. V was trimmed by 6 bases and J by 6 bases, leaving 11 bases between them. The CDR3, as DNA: TGTGCCAGCAGCCCGACAGTTGATGAAAAACTGTTTTTT. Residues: CASSPTVDEKLFF.

The chain's CDR3 is CASRMLGAWELFF. In DNA form, the CDR3 reads TGTGCCAGCAGGATGTTGGGGGCTTGGGAACTGTTTTTT. The chain has TRBV6-6 and TRBJ1-4; a possible D gene is TRBD1 (6 bases). This CDR3 has 13 amino acids. Trimming removed 6 bases from V and 12 bases from J, with 17 bases in between. Looked up from germline, CDR1 is MNHNY and CDR2 is SVGAGI (reference sequence).

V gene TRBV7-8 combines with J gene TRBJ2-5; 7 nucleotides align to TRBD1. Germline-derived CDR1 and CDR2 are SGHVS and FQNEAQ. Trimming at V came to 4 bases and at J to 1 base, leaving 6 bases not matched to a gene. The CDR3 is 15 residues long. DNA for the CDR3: TGTGCCAGCAGCTATCGACAGGGAGCCCAAGAGACCCAGTACTTC. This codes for CASSYRQGAQETQYF.

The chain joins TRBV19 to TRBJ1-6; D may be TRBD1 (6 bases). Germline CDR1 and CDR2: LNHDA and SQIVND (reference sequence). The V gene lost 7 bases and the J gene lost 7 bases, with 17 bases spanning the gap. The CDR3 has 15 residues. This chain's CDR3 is CASKNDQGPNSPLHF. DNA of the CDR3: TGTGCCAGTAAGAATGACCAGGGGCCCAATTCACCCCTCCACTTT.

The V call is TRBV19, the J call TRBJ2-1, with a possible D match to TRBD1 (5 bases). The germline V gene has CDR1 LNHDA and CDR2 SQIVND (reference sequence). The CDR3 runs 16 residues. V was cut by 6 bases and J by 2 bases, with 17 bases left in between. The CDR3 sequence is CASRTNAAGTYNEQFF. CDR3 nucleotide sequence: TGTGCCAGTAGAACAAACGCGGCAGGGACCTACAATGAGCAGTTCTTC. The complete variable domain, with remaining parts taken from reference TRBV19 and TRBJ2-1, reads DGGITQSPKYLFRKEGQNVTLSCEQNLNHDAMYWYRQDPGQGLRLIYYSQIVNDFQKGDIAEGYSVSREKKESFPLTVTSAQKNPTAFYLCASRTNAAGTYNEQFFGPGTRLTVL.

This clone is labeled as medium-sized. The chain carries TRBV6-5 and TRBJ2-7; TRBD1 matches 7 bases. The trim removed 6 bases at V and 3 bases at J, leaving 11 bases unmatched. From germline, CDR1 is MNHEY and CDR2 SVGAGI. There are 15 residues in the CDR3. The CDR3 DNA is TGTGCCAGCAGCCCCCGGGACAGAGATCGCTACGAGCAGTACTTC. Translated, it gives CASSPRDRDRYEQYF.

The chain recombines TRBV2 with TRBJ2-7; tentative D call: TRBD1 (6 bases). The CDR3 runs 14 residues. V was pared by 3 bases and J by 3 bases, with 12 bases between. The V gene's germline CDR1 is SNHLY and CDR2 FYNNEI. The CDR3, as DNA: TGTGCCAGCAGTGACAGAACAGGGTACTACGAGCAGTACTTC. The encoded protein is CASSDRTGYYEQYF.

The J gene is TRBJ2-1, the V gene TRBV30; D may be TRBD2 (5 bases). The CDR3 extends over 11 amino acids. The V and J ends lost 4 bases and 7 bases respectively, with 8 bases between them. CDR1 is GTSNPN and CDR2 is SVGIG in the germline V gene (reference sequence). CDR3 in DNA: TGTGCCTGGACCCGCGGGAATGAGCAGTTCTTC. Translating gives CAWTRGNEQFF.

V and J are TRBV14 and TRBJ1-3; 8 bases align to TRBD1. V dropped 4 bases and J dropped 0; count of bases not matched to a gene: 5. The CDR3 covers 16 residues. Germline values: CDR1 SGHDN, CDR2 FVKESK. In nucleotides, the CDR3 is TGTGCCAGCAGCCCGGGACAGGATTCCTCTGGAAACACCATATATTTT. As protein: CASSPGQDSSGNTIYF.